This note documents a single T cell receptor beta chain sequence. The data derive from a study of blood T cell repertoires in COVID-19. Study in general: Spain, Italy and the United States supplied samples that represented acute and convalescent COVID-19. PBMCs, B-cell-depleted T cells, or T cells were the source of the cDNA or gDNA that made up the material.

Germline V lookup: CDR1 MNHEY, CDR2 SVGAGI. V lost 10 bases, J lost 0 bases, and 4 bases stayed unmatched. This CDR3 spans 14 amino acids. The repertoire was sequenced with immunoSEQ multiplex PCR; TCRdb's copy has only in-frame clones and lacks some. The table has fewer than 400,000 clones, 80% to 90% seen once. Participant ages covered about 18 to 89 years across 24 US areas. Sequenced material: PBMCs or T cells enriched from blood (not recorded which). This receptor was identified in a woman between 50 and 59 years old who had recovered from COVID-19. V usage is TRBV6-5 and J usage is TRBJ2-2; 8 bases fit TRBD2. The CDR3 is CANREGSNTGELFF. CDR3 DNA: TGTGCCAACCGGGAGGGATCGAACACCGGGGAGCTGTTTTTT.